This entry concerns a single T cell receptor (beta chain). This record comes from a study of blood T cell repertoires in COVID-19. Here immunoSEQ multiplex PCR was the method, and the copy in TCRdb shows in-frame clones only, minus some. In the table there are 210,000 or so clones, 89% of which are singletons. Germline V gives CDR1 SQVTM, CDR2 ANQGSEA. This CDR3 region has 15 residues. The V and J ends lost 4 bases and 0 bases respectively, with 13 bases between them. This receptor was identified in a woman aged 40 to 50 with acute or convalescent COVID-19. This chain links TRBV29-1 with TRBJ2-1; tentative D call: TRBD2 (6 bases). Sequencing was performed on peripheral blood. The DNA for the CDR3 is TGCAGCGTTGCGGGGACTCGCAGCTCCTACAATGAGCAGTTCTTC. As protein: CSVAGTRSSYNEQFF.